This T cell receptor beta chain was identified during a study of low-dose radiotherapy and immunotherapy resistance in tumors. Priming of first-strand cDNA relied on TRAV- and TRBV-specific primers (covering alpha and beta chains). For amplifying TCRs, the PCR ran for about 22 cycles with Phusion, which was used together with a constant-region primer and the adapter on the V primers. TCRdb processed the reads anew with MiXCR; each CDR3 protein has one entry. The sample shows more than 90,000 distinct CDR3 sequences, roughly 20% of them seen only once. Time point defined: after trial treatment. Specified treatment: LDRT plus nivolumab, ipilimumab, low-dose cyclophosphamide and aspirin (RACIN trial). V lost 4 bases and J lost 3; bases outside the gene matches: 6. CDR3 length: 15 amino acids. Per the germline V gene, CDR1 is SGHNT and CDR2 is YYREEE (reference sequence).

The sample consisted of PBMCs, taken after low-dose radiotherapy plus immunotherapy. The chain couples TRBV5-4 to TRBJ2-7; 11 bases fit TRBD1. The sequence was collected from a male donor with prostate cancer. The chain's CDR3 is CASSRDRGSLYEQYF. The CDR3 nucleotides are TGTGCCAGCAGCCGGGACAGGGGGTCTCTCTACGAGCAGTACTTC.